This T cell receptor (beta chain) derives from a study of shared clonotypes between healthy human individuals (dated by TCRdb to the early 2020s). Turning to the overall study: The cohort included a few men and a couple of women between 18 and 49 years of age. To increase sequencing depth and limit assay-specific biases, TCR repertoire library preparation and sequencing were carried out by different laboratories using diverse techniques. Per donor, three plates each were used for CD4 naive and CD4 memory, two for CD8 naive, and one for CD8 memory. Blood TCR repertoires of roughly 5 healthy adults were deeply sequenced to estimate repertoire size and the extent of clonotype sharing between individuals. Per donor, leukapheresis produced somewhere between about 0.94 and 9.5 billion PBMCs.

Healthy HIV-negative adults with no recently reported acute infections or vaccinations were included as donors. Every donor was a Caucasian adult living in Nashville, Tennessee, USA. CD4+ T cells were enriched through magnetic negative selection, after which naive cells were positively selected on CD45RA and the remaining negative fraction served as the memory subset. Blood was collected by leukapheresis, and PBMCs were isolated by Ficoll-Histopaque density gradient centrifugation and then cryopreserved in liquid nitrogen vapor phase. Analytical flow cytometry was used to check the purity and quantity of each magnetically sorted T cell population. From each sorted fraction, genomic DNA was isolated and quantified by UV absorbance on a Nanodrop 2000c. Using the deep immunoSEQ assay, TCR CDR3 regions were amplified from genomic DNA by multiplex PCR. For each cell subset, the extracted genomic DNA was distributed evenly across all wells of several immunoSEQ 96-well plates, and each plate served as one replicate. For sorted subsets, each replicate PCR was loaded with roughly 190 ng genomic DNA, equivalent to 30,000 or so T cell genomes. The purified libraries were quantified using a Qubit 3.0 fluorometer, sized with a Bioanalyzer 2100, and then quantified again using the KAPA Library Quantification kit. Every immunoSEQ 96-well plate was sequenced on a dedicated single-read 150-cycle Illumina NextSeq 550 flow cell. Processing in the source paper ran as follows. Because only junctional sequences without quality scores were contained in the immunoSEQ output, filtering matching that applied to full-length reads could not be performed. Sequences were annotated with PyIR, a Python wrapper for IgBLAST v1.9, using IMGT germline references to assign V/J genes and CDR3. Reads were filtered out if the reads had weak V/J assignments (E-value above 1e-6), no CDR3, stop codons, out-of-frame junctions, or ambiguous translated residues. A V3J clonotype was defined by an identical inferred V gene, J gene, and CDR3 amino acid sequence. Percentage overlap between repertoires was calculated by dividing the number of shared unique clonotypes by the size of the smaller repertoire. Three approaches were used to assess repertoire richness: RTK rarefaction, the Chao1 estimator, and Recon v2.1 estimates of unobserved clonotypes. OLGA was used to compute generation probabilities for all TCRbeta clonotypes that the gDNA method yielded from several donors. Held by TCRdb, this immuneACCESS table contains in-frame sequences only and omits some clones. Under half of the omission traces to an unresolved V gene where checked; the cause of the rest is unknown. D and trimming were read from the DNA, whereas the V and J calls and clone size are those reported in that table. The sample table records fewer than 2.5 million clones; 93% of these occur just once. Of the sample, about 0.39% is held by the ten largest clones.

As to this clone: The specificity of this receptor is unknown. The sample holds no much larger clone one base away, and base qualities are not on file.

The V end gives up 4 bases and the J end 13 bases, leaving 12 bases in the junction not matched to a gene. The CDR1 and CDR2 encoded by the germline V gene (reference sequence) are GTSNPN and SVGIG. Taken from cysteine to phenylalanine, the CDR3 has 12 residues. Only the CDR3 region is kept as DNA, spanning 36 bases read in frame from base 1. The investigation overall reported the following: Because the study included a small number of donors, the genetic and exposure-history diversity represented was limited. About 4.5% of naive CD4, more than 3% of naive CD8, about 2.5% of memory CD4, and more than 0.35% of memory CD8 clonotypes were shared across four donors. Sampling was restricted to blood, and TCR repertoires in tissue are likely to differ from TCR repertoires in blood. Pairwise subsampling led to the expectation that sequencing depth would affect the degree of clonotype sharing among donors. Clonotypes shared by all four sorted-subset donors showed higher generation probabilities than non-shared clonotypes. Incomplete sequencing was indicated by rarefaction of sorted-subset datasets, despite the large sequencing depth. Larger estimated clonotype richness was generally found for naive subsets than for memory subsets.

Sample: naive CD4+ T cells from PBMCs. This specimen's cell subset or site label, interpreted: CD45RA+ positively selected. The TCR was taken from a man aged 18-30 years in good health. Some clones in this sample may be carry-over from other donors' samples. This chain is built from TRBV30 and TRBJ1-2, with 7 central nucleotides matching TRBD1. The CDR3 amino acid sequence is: CAWTPGTVACTF. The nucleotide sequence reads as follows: TGTGCCTGGACCCCCGGGACAGTGGCGTGCACCTTC.